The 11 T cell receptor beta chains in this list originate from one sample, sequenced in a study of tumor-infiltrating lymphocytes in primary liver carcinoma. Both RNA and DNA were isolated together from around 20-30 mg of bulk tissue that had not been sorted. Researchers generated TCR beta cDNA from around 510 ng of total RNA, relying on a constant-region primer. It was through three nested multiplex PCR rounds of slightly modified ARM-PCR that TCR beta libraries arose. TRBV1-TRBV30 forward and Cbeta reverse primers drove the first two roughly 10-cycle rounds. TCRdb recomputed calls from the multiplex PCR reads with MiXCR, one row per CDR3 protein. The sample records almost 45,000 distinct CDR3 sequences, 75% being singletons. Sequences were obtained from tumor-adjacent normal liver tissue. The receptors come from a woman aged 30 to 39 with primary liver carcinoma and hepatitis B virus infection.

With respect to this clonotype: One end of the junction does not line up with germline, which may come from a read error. CDR3 sequence: CASSYPGGRGNEQFF. CDR3 sequence (DNA): TGTGCCAGTAGTTACCCCGGCGGAAGGGGCAATGAGCAGTTCTTC. This chain uses TRBV6-5 with TRBJ2-1; D might be TRBD1 (5 bases). Germline V gives CDR1 MNHEY, CDR2 SVGAGI. The CDR3 sequence is 15 residues long.

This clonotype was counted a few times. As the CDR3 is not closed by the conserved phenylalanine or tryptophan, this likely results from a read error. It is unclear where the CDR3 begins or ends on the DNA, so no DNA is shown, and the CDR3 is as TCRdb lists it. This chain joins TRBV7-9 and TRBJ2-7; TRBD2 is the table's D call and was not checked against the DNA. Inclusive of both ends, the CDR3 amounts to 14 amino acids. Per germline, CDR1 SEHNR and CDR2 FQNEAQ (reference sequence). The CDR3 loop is CASSSGGLSYEQYL.

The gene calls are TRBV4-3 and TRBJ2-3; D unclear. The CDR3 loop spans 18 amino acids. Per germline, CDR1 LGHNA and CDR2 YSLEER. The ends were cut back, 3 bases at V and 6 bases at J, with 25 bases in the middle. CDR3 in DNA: TGCGCCAGCAGCCAGTCGGTTTGGCTGCGTGATCCCCATGATACGCAGTATTTT. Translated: CASSQSVWLRDPHDTQYF.

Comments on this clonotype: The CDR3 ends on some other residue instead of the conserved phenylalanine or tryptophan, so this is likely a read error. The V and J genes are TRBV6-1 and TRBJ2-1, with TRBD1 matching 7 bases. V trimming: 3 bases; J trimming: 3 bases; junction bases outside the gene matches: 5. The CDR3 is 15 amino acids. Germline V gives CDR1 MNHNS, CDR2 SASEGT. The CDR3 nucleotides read TGTGCCAGCAGTGACGGCGGACAGGACTACAATGAGCAGTTCTCC. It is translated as CASSDGGQDYNEQFS.

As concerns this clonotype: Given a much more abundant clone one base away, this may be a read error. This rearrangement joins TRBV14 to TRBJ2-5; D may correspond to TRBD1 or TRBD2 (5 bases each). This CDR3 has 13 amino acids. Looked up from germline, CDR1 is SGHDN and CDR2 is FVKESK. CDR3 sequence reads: CASNQEGQETQYF. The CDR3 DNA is TGTGCCAGCAACCAAGAGGGGCAGGAGACCCAGTACTTC.

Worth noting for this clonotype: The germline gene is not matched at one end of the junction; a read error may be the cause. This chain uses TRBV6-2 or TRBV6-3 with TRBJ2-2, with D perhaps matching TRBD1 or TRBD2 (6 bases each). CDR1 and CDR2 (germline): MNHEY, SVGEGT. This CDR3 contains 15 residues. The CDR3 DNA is TGTGCCAGCATACAGGGAGGAGGGGAGACCGGGGAGCTGGTTTTT. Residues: CASIQGGGETGELVF.

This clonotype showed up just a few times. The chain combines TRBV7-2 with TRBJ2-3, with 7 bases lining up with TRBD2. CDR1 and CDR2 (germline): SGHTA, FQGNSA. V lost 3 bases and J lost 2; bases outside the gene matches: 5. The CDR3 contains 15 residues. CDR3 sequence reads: CASSLGGGNTDTQYF. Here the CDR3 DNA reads TGTGCCAGCAGCTTGGGCGGGGGTAACACAGATACGCAGTATTTT.

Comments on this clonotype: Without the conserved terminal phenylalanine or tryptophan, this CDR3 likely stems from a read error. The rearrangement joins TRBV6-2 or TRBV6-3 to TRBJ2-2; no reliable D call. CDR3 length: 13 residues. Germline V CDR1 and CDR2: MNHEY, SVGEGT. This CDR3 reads CAISYSRPGELFS. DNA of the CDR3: TGTGCCATCAGTTATTCCAGACCCGGGGAGCTGTTTTCT.

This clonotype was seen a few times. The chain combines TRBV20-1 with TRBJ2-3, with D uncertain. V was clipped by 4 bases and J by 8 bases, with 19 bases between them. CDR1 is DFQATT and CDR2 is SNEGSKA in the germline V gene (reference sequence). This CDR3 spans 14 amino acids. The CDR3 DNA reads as TGCAGTGCTACTTACGGTTTAGTGAGGAGTACGCAGTATTTT. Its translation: CSATYGLVRSTQYF.

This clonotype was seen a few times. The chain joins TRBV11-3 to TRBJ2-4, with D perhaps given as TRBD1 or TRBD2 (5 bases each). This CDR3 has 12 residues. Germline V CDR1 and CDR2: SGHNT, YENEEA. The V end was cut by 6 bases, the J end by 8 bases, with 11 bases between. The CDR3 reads CASRGESDIQYF. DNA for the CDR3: TGTGCCAGCAGAGGGGAGTCGGACATTCAGTACTTC.

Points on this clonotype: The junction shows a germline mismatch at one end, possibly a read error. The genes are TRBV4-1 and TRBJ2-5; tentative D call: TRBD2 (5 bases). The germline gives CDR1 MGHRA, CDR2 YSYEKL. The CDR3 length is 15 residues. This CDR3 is CASNQGSSGQETQYF. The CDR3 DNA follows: TGTGCCAGCAACCAAGGTTCAAGCGGCCAAGAGACACAGTACTTC.